The 18 T cell receptor beta chains listed next were all sequenced from one sample in a study of T cell responses to AZD1222 COVID-19 vaccine. The assay was immunoSEQ multiplex PCR, and TCRdb's table has in-frame clones only and misses some. The sample shows 100,000 to 150,000 clones, approximately 91% of them seen only once. Sequences were derived from peripheral blood, sampled 28 days after the second AZD1222 dose. Receptor source: an adult who received the AZD1222 COVID-19 vaccine.

The chain uses TRBV7-2 and TRBJ1-1; weak D call: TRBD1 (6 bases). V lost 0 bases, J lost 5 bases, and 16 bases lay in between. Germline V CDR1 and CDR2: SGHTA, FQGNSA. The CDR3 contains 16 residues. This CDR3 reads CASSLAAPGAGTEAFF. CDR3 DNA sequence: TGTGCCAGCAGCTTAGCGGCACCGGGGGCAGGTACTGAAGCTTTCTTT.

The rearrangement joins TRBV10-3 to TRBJ2-1; perhaps TRBD2 as D (7 bases). The CDR3 sequence is 14 residues long. V was shortened by 0 bases and J by 6 bases, with 9 bases between the two germline ends. Germline V lookup: CDR1 ENHRY, CDR2 SYGVKD. The CDR3 DNA reads TGTGCCATCAGTGAGTCCGCGGGGGCCAATGAGCAGTTCTTC. Its translation: CAISESAGANEQFF.

The V and J genes are TRBV2 and TRBJ1-5; D remains ambiguous. The CDR3 has 15 residues. Germline CDR1 reads SNHLY; CDR2 reads FYNNEI. V lost 4 bases, J lost 1 base, and 11 bases lay in between. The CDR3 sequence: CASSVSAPSNQPQHF. The CDR3 DNA reads TGTGCCAGCAGTGTTTCGGCCCCGAGCAATCAGCCCCAGCATTTT.

This clone was picked up a small number of times. The chain joins TRBV3-1 (or the pseudogene TRBV3-2) to TRBJ2-5; 12 nucleotides agree with TRBD2. CDR3 size: 18 residues. The J segment lost 5 bases and the V segment lost 1 base, leaving 11 bases of the junction unmatched. Germline-derived CDR1 and CDR2 are LGHDT and YNNKEL (reference sequence). The CDR3 DNA follows: TGTGCCAGCAGCCAAGGGGGCTTTCTAGCGGGAGGGCCTGAGACCCAGTACTTC. Protein product: CASSQGGFLAGGPETQYF.

Note on this clone: Other DNA sequences in the same sample also yield this CDR3. The rearrangement joins TRBV9 to TRBJ1-1; no firm D call. V dropped 0 bases and J dropped 1 base, with 4 bases sitting between them. Looked up from germline, CDR1 is SGDLS and CDR2 is YYNGEE. The CDR3 length is 13 residues. The CDR3 DNA is TGTGCCAGCAGCGTAGCGGGGAACACTGAAGCTTTCTTT. It specifies CASSVAGNTEAFF.

This clone occurred once. This chain uses TRBV2 with TRBJ1-4; 8 nucleotides line up with TRBD1. Germline lookup yields CDR1 SNHLY and CDR2 FYNNEI. V shed 6 bases and J 8 bases; nucleotides not matched to a gene: 14. This CDR3 spans 16 amino acids. CDR3 DNA sequence: TGTGCCAGCAGAGCTTCTATCGGACAGGGTCAGGAAAAACTGTTTTTT. Translation gives CASRASIGQGQEKLFF.

The V gene is TRBV2, the J gene TRBJ1-2; 8 bases fit TRBD1. CDR1 and CDR2 from the germline V gene are SNHLY and FYNNEI. This CDR3 has 13 residues. V lost 5 bases, J lost 7 bases, and 6 bases stayed unmatched. The CDR3 loop is CASSSQGAFGYTF. CDR3 nucleotides: TGTGCCAGCAGTTCCCAGGGGGCTTTTGGCTACACCTTC.

V is TRBV11-2 and J is TRBJ1-2, with 10 bases fitting TRBD1. From germline, CDR1 is SGHAT and CDR2 FQNNGV. V dropped 5 bases and J dropped 8; count of bases not matched to a gene: 5. This CDR3 has 13 amino acids. The CDR3 reads CASSQDRGHGYTF. In DNA form, the CDR3 reads TGTGCCAGCAGCCAAGACAGGGGGCACGGCTACACCTTC. Complete variable domain (other parts from reference TRBV11-2 and TRBJ1-2): EAGVAQSPRYKIIEKRQSVAFWCNPISGHATLYWYQQILGQGPKLLIQFQNNGVVDDSQLPKDRFSAERLKGVDSTLKIQPAKLEDSAVYLCASSQDRGHGYTFGSGTRLTVV.

This rearrangement joins TRBV19 to TRBJ1-2; D possibly corresponds to TRBD1 (5 bases). The length of the CDR3 is 15 residues. V was trimmed by 4 bases and J by 3 bases, leaving 15 bases between them. The germline CDR1 and CDR2 sequences are LNHDA and SQIVND (reference sequence). CDR3 sequence: CASSTGPGNHYGYTF. CDR3 DNA sequence: TGTGCCAGTAGTACGGGACCAGGGAATCACTATGGCTACACCTTC.

The chain uses TRBV27 and TRBJ1-1, with D maybe TRBD1 (5 bases). Germline loops: CDR1 MNHEY, CDR2 SMNVEV (reference sequence). The CDR3 consists of 13 residues. V dropped 2 bases and J dropped 5 bases, with 9 bases sitting between them. CDR3: CASSLKGRTEAFF. CDR3 DNA: TGTGCCAGCAGTTTAAAGGGACGAACTGAAGCTTTCTTT.

The chain uses TRBV5-4 and TRBJ1-2; TRBD1 might be the D (5 bases). Trimming took 3 bases from V and 2 from J, leaving 11 bases between them. The CDR3 has 14 amino acids. Germline CDR1 SGHNT, CDR2 YYREEE (reference sequence). The CDR3 loop reads CASSSAGRNYGYTF. Written as DNA, the CDR3 is TGTGCCAGCAGCTCAGCAGGGAGAAACTATGGCTACACCTTC.

The chain combines TRBV20-1 with TRBJ1-2; D uncertain. This CDR3 region has 12 residues. From germline, CDR1 is DFQATT and CDR2 SNEGSKA (reference sequence). V was clipped by 3 bases and J by 4 bases, with 9 bases between them. In nucleotides, the CDR3 is TGCAGTGCTAGTATCCAGTCCTATGGCTACACCTTC. This translates into CSASIQSYGYTF.

DNA for the CDR3: TGTGCCAGCACCCCGTCGGGTGCGGATACGCAGTATTTT. Residues: CASTPSGADTQYF. The chain couples TRBV6-5 to TRBJ2-3; D ambiguous. The V gene's germline CDR1 is MNHEY and CDR2 SVGAGI. This CDR3 region has 13 residues. V lost 7 bases and J lost 6, with 14 bases in between.

This clone was seen more than once but under ten times. The chain recombines TRBV18 with TRBJ1-3, with D possibly matching TRBD1 (5 bases). Deletions cut 6 bases from V and 3 bases from J, with 12 bases between. The CDR3 is 14 amino acids. CDR1 is KGHSH, CDR2 LQKENI, per germline. The CDR3 DNA is TGTGCCAGCTCCGCGGGGGGTCTTGGAAACACCATATATTTT. It is translated as CASSAGGLGNTIYF.

The J gene is TRBJ1-5, the V gene TRBV12-5; D remains ambiguous. This CDR3 contains 15 residues. Germline V gene sequence: CDR1 LGHNT, CDR2 FRNRAP. Trimming took off 0 bases at V and 1 base at J, with 7 bases between the two ends. The CDR3 bases are TGTGCTAGTGGTTTGGTGGGATTGAGCAATCAGCCCCAGCATTTT. Residues: CASGLVGLSNQPQHF.

This chain connects TRBV11-1 to TRBJ1-2; D may be TRBD1 (6 bases). Germline CDR1 is SGHAT and CDR2 is FQDESV (reference sequence). With 5 bases removed from V and 2 bases from J, the gap between germline ends came to 9 bases. The CDR3 spans 13 residues. Here the CDR3 reads CASSPTGNYGYTF. As DNA, the CDR3 is TGTGCCAGCAGCCCGACAGGAAACTATGGCTACACCTTC.

The rearrangement uses TRBV19 and TRBJ1-1; possible D gene TRBD1, 5 bases. CDR3 size: 15 residues. Germline loops: CDR1 LNHDA, CDR2 SQIVND (reference sequence). Trimming removed 5 bases from V and 1 base from J, with 14 bases in between. CDR3: CASSLGAGGNTEAFF. The DNA of the CDR3 is TGTGCCAGTAGTCTCGGGGCAGGAGGGAACACTGAAGCTTTCTTT.

In its sample, this clone was seen once. The CDR3 reads CASSVSSGSYNEQFF. DNA for the CDR3: TGTGCCAGCAGCGTGTCTAGCGGGAGCTACAATGAGCAGTTCTTC. The chain employs TRBV9 and TRBJ2-1, with TRBD2 matching over 10 bases. The CDR3 totals 15 residues. Germline lookup yields CDR1 SGDLS and CDR2 YYNGEE. The junction had 2 bases not matched to a gene; V was cut back by 2 bases and J by 3 bases.